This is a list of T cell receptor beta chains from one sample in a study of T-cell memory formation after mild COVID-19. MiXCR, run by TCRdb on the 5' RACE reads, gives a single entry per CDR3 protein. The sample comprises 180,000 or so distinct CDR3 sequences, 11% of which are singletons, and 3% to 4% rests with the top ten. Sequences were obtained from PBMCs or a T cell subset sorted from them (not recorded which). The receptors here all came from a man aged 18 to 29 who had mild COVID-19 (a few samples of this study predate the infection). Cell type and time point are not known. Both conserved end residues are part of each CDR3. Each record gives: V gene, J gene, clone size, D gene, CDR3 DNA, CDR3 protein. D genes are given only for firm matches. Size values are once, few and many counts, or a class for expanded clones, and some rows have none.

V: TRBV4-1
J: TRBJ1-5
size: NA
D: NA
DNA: TGCGCCAGCAGCCAAGGTGACAGGCGTTATAGCAATCAGCCCCAGCATTTT
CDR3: CASSQGDRRYSNQPQHF

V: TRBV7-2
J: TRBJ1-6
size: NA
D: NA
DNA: TGTGCCAGCAGCTTAGCAAGTGGGGCCGGGTCACCCCTCCACTTT
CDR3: CASSLASGAGSPLHF

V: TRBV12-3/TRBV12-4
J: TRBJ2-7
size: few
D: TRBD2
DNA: TGTGCCAGCAGTTTAGCTAGCACTAGCGTTTCCTACGAGCAGTACTTC
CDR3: CASSLASTSVSYEQYF

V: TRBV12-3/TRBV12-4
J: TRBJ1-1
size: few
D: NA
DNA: TGTGCCAGCAGCCCACAGGGTTGGGGGACTGAAGCTTTCTTT
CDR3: CASSPQGWGTEAFF

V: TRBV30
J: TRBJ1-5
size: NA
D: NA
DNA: TGTGCCTGGAGTGTACGCCCTGATCAGCCCCAGCATTTT
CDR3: CAWSVRPDQPQHF

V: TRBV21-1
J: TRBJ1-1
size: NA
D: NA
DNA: TGTGCCAGCAACAGCTTACGAGCTTTCTTT
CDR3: CASNSLRAFF

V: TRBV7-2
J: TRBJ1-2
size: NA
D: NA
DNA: TGTGCCAGCAGAGAGGGATCTCTTCCTAACTATGGCTACACCTTC
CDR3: CASREGSLPNYGYTF

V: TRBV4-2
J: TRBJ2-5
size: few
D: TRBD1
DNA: TGTGCCAGCAGCCAGGGACAGCCACAAGAGACCCAGTACTTC
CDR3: CASSQGQPQETQYF

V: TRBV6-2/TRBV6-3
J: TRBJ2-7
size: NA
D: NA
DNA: TGTGCCAGCAGTTACGGGGCAGGAACCTCCTACGAGCAGTACTTC
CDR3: CASSYGAGTSYEQYF

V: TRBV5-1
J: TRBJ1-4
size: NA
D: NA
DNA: TGCGCCAGCAGCTTTGACAATGAAAAACTGTTTTTT
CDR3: CASSFDNEKLFF

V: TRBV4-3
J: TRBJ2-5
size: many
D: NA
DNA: TGCGCCAGCAGCCCCCAGGGGGGAGAGACCCAGTACTTC
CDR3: CASSPQGGETQYF

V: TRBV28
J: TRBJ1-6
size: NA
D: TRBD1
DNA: TGTGCCACCCGGGACAGGAATTCACCCCTCCACTTT
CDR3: CATRDRNSPLHF

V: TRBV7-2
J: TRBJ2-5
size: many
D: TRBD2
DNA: TGTGCCAGCAGCGATCCGGGACTAGGGTCCCAGTACTTC
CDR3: CASSDPGLGSQYF

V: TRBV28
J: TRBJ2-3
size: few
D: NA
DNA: TGTGCCAGCAGTGATGGACACTCACCGTCTAAGGCGCAGTATTTT
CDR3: CASSDGHSPSKAQYF

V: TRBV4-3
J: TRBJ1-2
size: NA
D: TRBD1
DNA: TGCGCCAGCAGCCAAACAGGGGGACGAGGCGGCTACACCTTC
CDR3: CASSQTGGRGGYTF

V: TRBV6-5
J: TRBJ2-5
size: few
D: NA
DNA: TGTGCCAGCAGGGGCGGGCAGGAGACCCAGTACTTC
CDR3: CASRGGQETQYF

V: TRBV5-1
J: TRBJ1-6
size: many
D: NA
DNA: TGCGCCAGCAGCTTGGCCGTCGGCAGCGGGATTTCACCCCTCCACTTT
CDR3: CASSLAVGSGISPLHF

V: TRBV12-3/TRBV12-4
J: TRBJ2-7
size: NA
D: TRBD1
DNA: TGTGCCAGCACCCAATCGGGACAGCCGCACGAGCAGTACTTC
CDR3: CASTQSGQPHEQYF

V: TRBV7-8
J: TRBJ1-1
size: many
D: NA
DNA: TGTGCCAGCAGCTCGACGCCCTTGAACACTGAAGCTTTCTTT
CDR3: CASSSTPLNTEAFF

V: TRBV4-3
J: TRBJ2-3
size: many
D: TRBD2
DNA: TGCGCCAGCAGCCCGGGACTAGCGGACCGCACAGATACGCAGTATTTT
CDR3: CASSPGLADRTDTQYF